The 30 T cell receptor beta chains in this list originate from one sample, sequenced in a study of shared clonotypes between healthy human individuals. Only in-frame clones appear in the TCRdb table, and some are missing; sequencing was by immunoSEQ multiplex PCR. The data hold 1,400,000 or so clones, with approximately 98.5% observed a single time. Sequencing used naive CD4+ T cells sorted from blood. Subset given: CD45RA+ positively selected. These receptor sequences come from a young man in good health.

A word on this clone: Other DNA sequences of this sample code for an identical CDR3. The CDR3 nucleotides read TGTGCCAGCAGTGTAGCTGGTGAGCAGTTCTTC. Amino acid sequence: CASSVAGEQFF. This chain links TRBV2 with TRBJ2-1; D gene uncertain. Trimming shortened V by 4 bases and J by 9 bases, and 7 bases separated the two germline ends. The CDR3 length is 11 residues. Germline-derived CDR1 and CDR2 are SNHLY and FYNNEI. The whole variable domain, filled in from reference TRBV2 and TRBJ2-1, reads EPEVTQTPSHQVTQMGQEVILRCVPISNHLYFYWYRQILGQKVEFLVSFYNNEISEKSEIFDDQFSVERPDGSNFTLKIRSTKLEDSAMYFCASSVAGEQFFGPGTRLTVL.

The V and J genes are TRBV5-6 and TRBJ2-1; 8 positions match TRBD2. Germline V gives CDR1 SGHDT, CDR2 YYEEEE. This CDR3 comprises 15 residues. V gave up 4 bases and J gave up 6 bases; unmatched junction bases: 9. DNA of the CDR3: TGTGCCAGCAGCATAGGGACTAGGTTGGCCAATGAGCAGTTCTTC. Residues: CASSIGTRLANEQFF.

This clone was picked up one time. Other DNA sequences of this sample code for an identical CDR3. The genes are TRBV5-4 and TRBJ2-7, with 7 bases matching TRBD1. There are 13 residues in the CDR3. J lost 6 bases, V lost 0 bases, and 3 bases had no gene match. The germline V gene encodes CDR1 SGHNT and CDR2 YYREEE (reference sequence). The CDR3 DNA follows: TGTGCCAGCAGCTTGGGACAGGGCGGCGAGCAGTACTTC. Protein sequence: CASSLGQGGEQYF.

The chain carries TRBV4-1 and TRBJ1-1; 8 nucleotides line up with TRBD1. This CDR3 comprises 15 residues. Germline assignment: CDR1 MGHRA and CDR2 YSYEKL. Germline trimming cut 6 bases from V and 6 bases from J; bases unmatched to any gene: 12. The CDR3 DNA follows: TGCGCCAGCAGTTCCGTCTCGACAGGGGATTCTGAAGCTTTCTTT. It encodes CASSSVSTGDSEAFF.

The chain employs TRBV7-8 and TRBJ2-7; possible D gene TRBD1, 5 bases. CDR1 is SGHVS and CDR2 is FQNEAQ in the germline V gene. This CDR3 has 17 residues. The germline V and J ends were trimmed by 0 bases and 3 bases, with 18 bases remaining between them. DNA of the CDR3: TGTGCCAGCAGCTTAGCCAGCAGGGTACGTGTTTTCTACGAGCAGTACTTC. The encoded protein is CASSLASRVRVFYEQYF.

The rearrangement links TRBV4-3 to TRBJ2-7; 7 nucleotides match TRBD2. The V gene's germline CDR1 is LGHNA and CDR2 YSLEER. This CDR3 is built from 16 residues. J gave up 1 base and V 3 bases, and 9 bases lay outside the gene matches. This CDR3 reads CASSHVTSAESYEQYF. The CDR3, as DNA: TGCGCCAGCAGCCATGTAACTAGCGCCGAATCCTACGAGCAGTACTTC.

The CDR3 reads CASSLLAGGTINEQFF. The CDR3 DNA sequence: TGTGCCAGCAGCTTGCTAGCGGGAGGGACGATAAATGAGCAGTTCTTC. This chain uses TRBV7-7 with TRBJ2-1; TRBD2 matches 12 bases. The length of the CDR3 is 16 residues. V shed 3 bases, J shed 7 bases, and the junction held 7 bases outside the gene matches. Germline assignment: CDR1 SSHAT and CDR2 FNYEAQ (reference sequence).

On this clone itself: Other DNA sequences from this sample encode an identical CDR3 as well. The chain joins TRBV18 to TRBJ2-7; weak D call: TRBD1 (5 bases). The CDR3 spans 13 residues. Looked up from germline, CDR1 is KGHSH and CDR2 is LQKENI. Trimming took off 1 base at V and 2 bases at J, with 6 bases between the two ends. This CDR3 reads CASSPRQPYEQYF. The DNA for the CDR3 is TGTGCCAGCTCACCACGACAGCCCTACGAGCAGTACTTC. The full variable domain, completed using reference TRBV18 and TRBJ2-7, is NAGVMQNPRHLVRRRGQEARLRCSPMKGHSHVYWYRQLPEEGLKFMVYLQKENIIDESGMPKERFSAEFPKEGPSILRIQQVVRGDSAAYFCASSPRQPYEQYFGPGTRLTVT.

The rearrangement joins TRBV10-3 to TRBJ2-7; D is unresolved. Germline CDR1 is ENHRY and CDR2 is SYGVKD. Trimming removed 7 bases at V and 1 base at J, with 20 bases between. CDR3 length equals 16 residues. This chain's CDR3 is CAIIFGDLRASYEQYF. The CDR3 DNA sequence: TGTGCCATCATCTTCGGTGACCTCCGGGCGTCCTACGAGCAGTACTTC.

This clone appeared once. The same CDR3 arises from other DNA sequences in this sample as well. V gene TRBV19 combines with J gene TRBJ1-5; TRBD1 aligns across 8 bases. J was trimmed by 6 bases and V by 6 bases; bases with no gene match: 4. The CDR3 sequence is 13 residues long. Germline V lookup: CDR1 LNHDA, CDR2 SQIVND (reference sequence). CDR3 nucleotides: TGTGCCAGTAGCCAGACAGGGGTTCAGCCCCAGCATTTT. This codes for CASSQTGVQPQHF.

J is TRBJ2-7 and V is TRBV6-5; the D gene could be TRBD1 or TRBD2 (5 bases each). The germline gives CDR1 MNHEY, CDR2 SVGAGI. CDR3 size: 14 residues. Between the trimmed V and J ends, which lost 6 bases and 0 bases, there was a span of 12 bases. CDR3 DNA sequence: TGTGCCAGCAGACAAACGGGGACCTCCTACGAGCAGTACTTC. Amino acid sequence: CASRQTGTSYEQYF.

To note about this clone: Different DNA sequences within this sample yield the same CDR3. The chain has TRBV28 and TRBJ2-7, with TRBD2 matching 11 bases. Unmatched junction bases numbered 2, after V lost 5 bases and J lost 2 bases. The CDR3 loop spans 14 amino acids. Germline CDR1 reads MDHEN; CDR2 reads SYDVKM. CDR3 sequence reads: CASSRLAGTYEQYF. The CDR3 region has the DNA TGTGCCAGCAGTCGACTAGCGGGAACCTACGAGCAGTACTTC.

This rearrangement joins TRBV5-1 to TRBJ2-7, with 11 bases aligning to TRBD2. The J segment lost 7 bases and the V segment lost 5 bases, leaving 11 bases of the junction unmatched. The CDR3 is 15 residues long. CDR1 and CDR2 (germline): SGHRS, YFSETQ. CDR3 sequence: CASSTSGGGGAEQYF. The CDR3 nucleotides are TGCGCCAGCAGTACTAGCGGGGGTGGTGGGGCGGAGCAGTACTTC.

CDR3 bases: TGTGCCAGCAGCCCAGGGGGGCATCAGCCCCAGCATTTT. This codes for CASSPGGHQPQHF. The chain employs TRBV14 and TRBJ1-5, with 7 bases identical to TRBD1. V lost 4 bases to trimming and J lost 5 bases; unmatched junction nucleotides: 2. The CDR3 loop spans 13 amino acids. Germline CDR1 SGHDN, CDR2 FVKESK. The complete variable domain, with remaining parts taken from reference TRBV14 and TRBJ1-5, reads EAGVTQFPSHSVIEKGQTVTLRCDPISGHDNLYWYRRVMGKEIKFLLHFVKESKQDESGMPNNRFLAERTGGTYSTLKVQPAELEDSGVYFCASSPGGHQPQHFGDGTRLSIL.

The chain is built from TRBV4-1 and TRBJ2-2; 10 positions match TRBD2. CDR1 is MGHRA, CDR2 YSYEKL, per germline. The CDR3 consists of 17 residues. Trimming removed 4 bases from V and 5 bases from J; junction bases left unmatched: 10. The CDR3 is CASSPPTSGKITGELFF. CDR3 nucleotides: TGCGCCAGCAGCCCCCCCACTAGCGGGAAAATAACCGGGGAGCTGTTTTTT.

This chain uses TRBV28 with TRBJ2-7; D gene unclear. V lost 8 bases and J lost 2, with 19 bases in between. Germline V gene sequence: CDR1 MDHEN, CDR2 SYDVKM. The CDR3 has 15 amino acids. CDR3 protein: CASPPAVGITYEQYF. CDR3 sequence (DNA): TGTGCCAGCCCCCCGGCGGTGGGGATCACCTACGAGCAGTACTTC.

J is TRBJ2-3 and V is TRBV4-3; D tentatively fits TRBD1 or TRBD2 (5 bases each). Germline V gene sequence: CDR1 LGHNA, CDR2 YSLEER. The CDR3 contains 16 residues. V was trimmed by 2 bases and J by 2 bases, leaving 14 bases between them. The CDR3 protein is CASSQRGRPATDTQYF. The CDR3 region has the DNA TGCGCCAGCAGCCAACGGGGCAGGCCGGCCACAGATACGCAGTATTTT.

This sequence joins TRBV2 and TRBJ1-2; TRBD1 matches at 7 bases. The CDR3 sequence is 13 residues long. Trimming cost V 5 bases and J 4 bases; bases outside gene matches: 4. Germline assignment: CDR1 SNHLY and CDR2 FYNNEI. The chain's CDR3 is CASSPGQTYGYTF. CDR3 sequence (DNA): TGTGCCAGCAGTCCGGGACAGACCTATGGCTACACCTTC.

V usage is TRBV19 and J usage is TRBJ1-2; D possibly corresponds to TRBD1 (6 bases). Germline V gene lookup returns CDR1 LNHDA and CDR2 SQIVND (reference sequence). The CDR3 runs 15 residues. V shed 3 bases and J shed 4 bases, with 15 bases lying between them. CDR3 loop: CASSIWMDSRYGYTF. DNA for the CDR3: TGTGCCAGTAGTATCTGGATGGACAGTCGCTATGGCTACACCTTC. The full variable domain, rest sourced from reference TRBV19 and TRBJ1-2, is DGGITQSPKYLFRKEGQNVTLSCEQNLNHDAMYWYRQDPGQGLRLIYYSQIVNDFQKGDIAEGYSVSREKKESFPLTVTSAQKNPTAFYLCASSIWMDSRYGYTFGSGTRLTVV.

This sequence joins TRBV7-2 and TRBJ2-3; D uncertain. CDR1 is SGHTA, CDR2 FQGNSA, per germline. The ends were cut back, 5 bases at V and 1 base at J, with 10 bases in the middle. This CDR3 has 14 residues. CDR3 residues: CASSRIGRTDTQYF. The CDR3 bases are TGTGCCAGCAGCCGAATCGGGCGCACAGATACGCAGTATTTT.

This clone has just one count. The chain employs TRBV29-1 and TRBJ1-4, with 9 bases matching TRBD1. The V segment lost 6 bases and the J segment 8 bases; nucleotides outside the gene matches: 4. This CDR3 is built from 12 residues. Per germline, CDR1 SQVTM and CDR2 ANQGSEA. CDR3 in DNA: TGCAGCGTGGGACAGGGAAGCGAAAAACTGTTTTTT. Translation gives CSVGQGSEKLFF.

The chain has TRBV2 and TRBJ2-1; 10 bases line up with TRBD2. CDR3 size: 18 residues. In germline, CDR1 is SNHLY, CDR2 FYNNEI. J was trimmed by 7 bases and V by 0 bases; bases with no gene match: 12. Here the CDR3 reads CASSEAQASGRVKNEQFF. CDR3 nucleotides: TGTGCCAGCAGTGAAGCGCAGGCTAGCGGGAGAGTAAAGAATGAGCAGTTCTTC.

The chain carries TRBV18 and TRBJ2-3, with unresolved D. Germline V gives CDR1 KGHSH, CDR2 LQKENI. The CDR3 runs 14 residues. Trimming cost V 4 bases and J 2 bases, with 10 bases left between them. The CDR3 nucleotides read TGTGCCAGCTCACGGCTCGCCGACACAGATACGCAGTATTTT. It codes for CASSRLADTDTQYF.

The chain couples TRBV5-6 to TRBJ2-7; TRBD2 matches 9 bases. The CDR3 spans 15 residues. V was clipped by 0 bases and J by 4 bases; unmatched bases: 5. Germline-derived CDR1 and CDR2 are SGHDT and YYEEEE. This CDR3 reads CASSLGIAGVYEQYF. CDR3 sequence (DNA): TGTGCCAGCAGCTTGGGGATAGCGGGAGTTTACGAGCAGTACTTC.

This rearrangement joins TRBV19 to TRBJ2-1; TRBD2 is a possible D gene (5 bases). This CDR3 is built from 15 residues. Trimming took off 6 bases at V and 0 bases at J, with 12 bases between the two ends. The germline CDR1 and CDR2 sequences are LNHDA and SQIVND (reference sequence). The CDR3: CASRPTRSSYNEQFF. The CDR3 DNA reads TGTGCCAGTAGGCCAACTAGAAGCTCCTACAATGAGCAGTTCTTC.

This chain joins TRBV7-2 and TRBJ2-3, with TRBD1 matching 9 bases. V dropped 3 bases and J dropped 2; count of bases not matched to a gene: 3. The CDR3 has 15 residues. Germline assignment: CDR1 SGHTA and CDR2 FQGNSA. CDR3 region: CASSFGTGYTDTQYF. CDR3 nucleotides: TGTGCCAGCAGCTTCGGGACAGGGTACACAGATACGCAGTATTTT. The whole variable domain, remainder taken from reference TRBV7-2 and TRBJ2-3, is GAGVSQSPSNKVTEKGKDVELRCDPISGHTALYWYRQSLGQGLEFLIYFQGNSAPDKSGLPSDRFSAERTGGSVSTLTIQRTQQEDSAVYLCASSFGTGYTDTQYFGPGTRLTVL.

The V call is TRBV28, the J call TRBJ1-2; 11 bases line up with TRBD1. The CDR3 contains 16 residues. Germline values: CDR1 MDHEN, CDR2 SYDVKM. V was clipped by 6 bases and J by 9 bases; unmatched bases: 15. The DNA for the CDR3 is TGTGCCAGCAGCCTGGGGGACAGGGGGATGGAATCGCGCTACACCTTC. This codes for CASSLGDRGMESRYTF.

The CDR3 bases are TGTGCCAGCAGTGGGGAGTCTGGTAGAGGAAACACCATATATTTT. Translating it yields CASSGESGRGNTIYF. This chain links TRBV6-6 with TRBJ1-3; D is ambiguous. The ends were cut back, 5 bases at V and 4 bases at J, with 15 bases in the middle. This CDR3 spans 15 amino acids. CDR1 is MNHNY and CDR2 is SVGAGI in the germline V gene (reference sequence).

CDR3 residues: CASSLDRQLSGNTIYF. The CDR3 DNA reads TGTGCCAGCAGCTTAGACCGACAGCTCTCTGGAAACACCATATATTTT. The chain joins TRBV11-2 to TRBJ1-3, with D perhaps matching TRBD1 (5 bases). CDR1 SGHAT and CDR2 FQNNGV come from the germline V gene. This CDR3 contains 16 residues. The germline V and J ends were trimmed by 0 bases and 0 bases, with 9 bases remaining between them.

This sequence joins TRBV10-2 and TRBJ2-7, with D unclear. Trimming took off 6 bases at V and 0 bases at J, with 15 bases between the two ends. The CDR3 spans 15 residues. Germline CDR1 WSHSY, CDR2 SAAADI. The CDR3 DNA reads TGCGCCAGCAGCCCTAAGCGCGGAATCTCCTACGAGCAGTACTTC. Protein: CASSPKRGISYEQYF.